The clone carrying this TCR beta chain was observed at least ten times. The antigen is undetermined. The entry originates in a study of T cells in Graves' hyperthyroidism and ophthalmopathy. Study as a whole: Blood was drawn when the patient was first diagnosed and still untreated. Study-wide results and caveats: Most thyroid clonotypes expanded above 0.001 appeared in blood too.

Amplified regions were TCR beta CDR3 sequences from RNA transcripts. First-round RT-PCR of the TCR CDR3 relied on the HTBI primer set. TCRdb fed the multiplex PCR reads into MiXCR, producing one record per CDR3 protein. This table has fewer than 650,000 distinct CDR3 sequences, roughly 15% appearing once. The germline CDR1 and CDR2 sequences are SGHAT and FQNNGV. V was pared by 4 bases and J by 3 bases, with 7 bases of the junction left unmatched. The CDR3 consists of 15 residues. This TCR was recovered from a woman in her forties with Graves' ophthalmopathy. The chain couples TRBV11-2 to TRBJ2-7; 9 bases match TRBD2. Material for sequencing was blood. The CDR3 spells CASSSLRTSVYEQYF. The CDR3 DNA sequence: TGTGCCAGCAGCTCCCTCCGGACTAGCGTCTACGAGCAGTACTTC.